This TCR beta chain stems from a study of monozygotic twins with inflammatory bowel disease. TCRdb re-called the 5' RACE reads and gives one entry per CDR3 protein, without DNA. The clone table shows 140,000 to 150,000 distinct CDR3 sequences, with the ten largest holding more than 1%. The CDR3 runs to 14 residues. The germline V gene has CDR1 SGHRS and CDR2 YFSETQ. The sample was blood. V and J are TRBV5-1 and TRBJ1-5; without DNA, the TCRdb call of TRBD1 cannot be checked. The clonotype was recovered from a human donor with ulcerative colitis or Crohn's disease, or a healthy co-twin of an affected twin (not recorded which). Here the CDR3 reads CASSTGVGSQPQHF.